This TCR beta chain was captured in a study of cytomegalovirus exposure and HLA in healthy donors. Overall study results and limits: Several of the most significant clusters appeared, in a later analysis, to be linked to common viral pathogens. Previously analyzed data showed that most TCR beta V segments were productive at a frequency of about 90% or about 30%.

In its sample, this clone was seen a few times. Its antigen is still unknown. Primers included in the PCR were 60 Vbeta and 13 Jbeta primers. Data came from immunoSEQ multiplex PCR; TCRdb stores just in-frame clones and leaves some out. This sample yields tens of thousands of clones, of which approximately 64% are seen a single time; roughly 21% belongs to the top ten. The sequenced material came from PBMCs. This clonotype originated in a woman between 45 and 60 years old in good health and CMV-seropositive.

The CDR3 DNA reads as TGTGCCAGTAGTTTCGCAGGATCCTCTGGAAACACCATATATTTT. It specifies CASSFAGSSGNTIYF. This chain connects TRBV19 to TRBJ1-3; no clear D gene. Trimming stripped 5 bases from V and 0 bases from J, with 11 bases between. CDR1 is LNHDA, CDR2 SQIVND, per germline (reference sequence). The CDR3 runs 15 residues.